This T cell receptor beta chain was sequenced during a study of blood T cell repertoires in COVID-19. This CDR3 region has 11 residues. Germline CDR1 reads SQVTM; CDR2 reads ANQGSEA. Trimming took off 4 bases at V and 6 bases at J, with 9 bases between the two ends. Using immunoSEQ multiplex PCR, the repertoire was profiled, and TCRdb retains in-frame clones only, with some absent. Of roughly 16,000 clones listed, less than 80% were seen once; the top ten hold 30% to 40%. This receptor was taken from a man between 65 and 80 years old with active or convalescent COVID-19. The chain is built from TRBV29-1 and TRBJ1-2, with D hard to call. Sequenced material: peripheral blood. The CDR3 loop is CSVARDNGYTF. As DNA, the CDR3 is TGCAGCGTTGCTAGAGATAATGGCTACACCTTC.